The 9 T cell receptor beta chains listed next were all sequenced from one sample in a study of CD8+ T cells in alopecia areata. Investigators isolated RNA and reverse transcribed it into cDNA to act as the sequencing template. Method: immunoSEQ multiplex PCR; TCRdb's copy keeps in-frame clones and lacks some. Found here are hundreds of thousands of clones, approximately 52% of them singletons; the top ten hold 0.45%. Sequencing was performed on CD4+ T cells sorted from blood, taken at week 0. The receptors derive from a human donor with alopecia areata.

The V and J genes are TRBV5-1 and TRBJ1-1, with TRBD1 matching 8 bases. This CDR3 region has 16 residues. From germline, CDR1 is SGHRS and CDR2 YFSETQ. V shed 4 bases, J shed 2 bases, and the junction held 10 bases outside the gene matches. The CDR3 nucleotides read TGCGCCAGCAGCCTAGGACAGGGTAGATCAAACACTGAAGCTTTCTTT. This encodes CASSLGQGRSNTEAFF.

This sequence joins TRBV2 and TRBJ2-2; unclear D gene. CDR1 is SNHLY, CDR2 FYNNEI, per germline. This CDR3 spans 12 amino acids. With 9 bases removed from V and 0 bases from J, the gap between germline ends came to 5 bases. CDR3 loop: CASAPNTGELFF. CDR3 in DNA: TGTGCCAGTGCACCGAACACCGGGGAGCTGTTTTTT. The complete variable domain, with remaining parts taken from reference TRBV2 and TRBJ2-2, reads EPEVTQTPSHQVTQMGQEVILRCVPISNHLYFYWYRQILGQKVEFLVSFYNNEISEKSEIFDDQFSVERPDGSNFTLKIRSTKLEDSAMYFCASAPNTGELFFGEGSRLTVL.

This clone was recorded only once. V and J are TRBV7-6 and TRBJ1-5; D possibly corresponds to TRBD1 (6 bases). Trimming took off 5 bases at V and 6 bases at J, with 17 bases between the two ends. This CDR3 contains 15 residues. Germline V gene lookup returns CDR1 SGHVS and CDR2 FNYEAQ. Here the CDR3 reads CASSPVGGGGQPQHF. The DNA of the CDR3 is TGTGCCAGCAGCCCTGTCGGGGGAGGGGGTCAGCCCCAGCATTTT. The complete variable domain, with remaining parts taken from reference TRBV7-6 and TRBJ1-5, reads GAGVSQSPRYKVTKRGQDVALRCDPISGHVSLYWYRQALGQGPEFLTYFNYEAQQDKSGLPNDRFSAERPEGSISTLTIQRTEQRDSAMYRCASSPVGGGGQPQHFGDGTRLSIL.

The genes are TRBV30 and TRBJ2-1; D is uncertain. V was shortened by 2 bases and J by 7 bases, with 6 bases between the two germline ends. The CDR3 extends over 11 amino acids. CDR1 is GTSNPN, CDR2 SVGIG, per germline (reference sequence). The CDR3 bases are TGTGCCTGGAGTTGGCGTAATGAGCAGTTCTTC. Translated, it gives CAWSWRNEQFF.

Written as DNA, the CDR3 is TGTGCCGGGGATCAAGATACGCAGTATTTT. It translates to CAGDQDTQYF. The chain combines TRBV7-9 with TRBJ2-3; no clear D gene. With 11 bases removed from V and 5 bases from J, the gap between germline ends came to 8 bases. The CDR3 runs 10 residues. Germline V CDR1 and CDR2: SEHNR, FQNEAQ (reference sequence).

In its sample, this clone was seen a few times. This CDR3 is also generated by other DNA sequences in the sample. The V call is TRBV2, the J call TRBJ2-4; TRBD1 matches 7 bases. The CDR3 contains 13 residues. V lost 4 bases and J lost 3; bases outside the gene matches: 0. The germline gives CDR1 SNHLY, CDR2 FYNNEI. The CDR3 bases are TGTGCCAGCAGTGGACAGGGCAAAAACATTCAGTACTTC. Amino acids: CASSGQGKNIQYF.

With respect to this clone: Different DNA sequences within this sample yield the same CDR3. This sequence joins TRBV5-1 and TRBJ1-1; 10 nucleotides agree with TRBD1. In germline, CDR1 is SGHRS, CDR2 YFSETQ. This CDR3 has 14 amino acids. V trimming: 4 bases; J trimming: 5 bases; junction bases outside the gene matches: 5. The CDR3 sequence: CASSRDRGLTEAFF. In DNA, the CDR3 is TGCGCCAGCAGCCGGGACAGGGGTTTGACTGAAGCTTTCTTT.

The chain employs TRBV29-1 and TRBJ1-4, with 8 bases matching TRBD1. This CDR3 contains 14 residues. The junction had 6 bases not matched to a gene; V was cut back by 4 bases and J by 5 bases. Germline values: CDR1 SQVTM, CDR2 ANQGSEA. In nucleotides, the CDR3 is TGCAGCGTTGTCTGGACAGGGAGAAATGAAAAACTGTTTTTT. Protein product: CSVVWTGRNEKLFF.

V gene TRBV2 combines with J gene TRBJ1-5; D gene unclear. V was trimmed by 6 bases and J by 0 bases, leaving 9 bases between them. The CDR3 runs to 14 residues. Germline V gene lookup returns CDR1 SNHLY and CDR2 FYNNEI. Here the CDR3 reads CASRKAYSNQPQHF. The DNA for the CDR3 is TGTGCCAGCAGGAAGGCCTATAGCAATCAGCCCCAGCATTTT.